A single TCR beta chain is shown here with its context. Antigen specificity is unknown. There are 18 residues in the CDR3. The V and J ends lost 6 bases and 3 bases, in that order; junction bases with no gene match: 12. Germline V lookup: CDR1 SQVTM, CDR2 ANQGSEA. The source of the sample is a study of vaccination effects on CD4 cells after COVID-19. In the study overall: Post-vaccine specimens arrived a median 72 days past the second dose.

The method was immunoSEQ multiplex PCR; TCRdb's version includes in-frame clones alone and lacks a portion of them. Of tens of thousands of clones listed, about two thirds are singletons. Using viral peptide pools, the ViraFEST assay grew out antigen-specific CD4+ T cells prior to sequencing. Investigators separated out CD4+ T cells once 10 days of culture had passed. Each participant received a vaccine that was either BNT162b2 or mRNA-1273, given as two doses. Cultures of around 2.2 million PBMC per well contained 8 to 10 IU/ml IL-2 plus 10 ug/ml peptides. This sequence joins TRBV29-1 and TRBJ2-3; 16 nucleotides match TRBD2. The sample consisted of CD4+ T cells from PBMCs cultured with SARS-CoV-2 spike peptides, taken after COVID-19 vaccination. The clonotype was recovered from a human donor who received a COVID-19 vaccine. CDR3 in DNA: TGCAGCGTGATAACCGGGACTAGCGGGGGGGCGGGGACAGATACGCAGTATTTT. Amino acids: CSVITGTSGGAGTDTQYF.